This T cell receptor beta chain was found in a study of T cells expressing NK-cell markers. It was by 5'RACE template switching with UMIs that TCR beta cDNA was made. TCRdb processed the 5' RACE reads again and assigns one entry to each CDR3 protein, with no DNA. Recorded here are under 500,000 distinct CDR3 sequences; the top ten clones represent 7.3%. Looked up from germline, CDR1 is MNHEY and CDR2 is SVGAGI. This CDR3 contains 13 residues. Sequenced sample: blood T cells: a sorted CD56 or NKG2C T cell subset, CD4+ or CD8+ T cells, or bulk PBMC T cells (not recorded which). This TCR was recovered from a woman between 18 and 69 years old in good health. The V call is TRBV6-5, the J call TRBJ2-7; the TCRdb call, TRBD1, lacks DNA for checking. This CDR3 reads CASSSPGLYEQYF.